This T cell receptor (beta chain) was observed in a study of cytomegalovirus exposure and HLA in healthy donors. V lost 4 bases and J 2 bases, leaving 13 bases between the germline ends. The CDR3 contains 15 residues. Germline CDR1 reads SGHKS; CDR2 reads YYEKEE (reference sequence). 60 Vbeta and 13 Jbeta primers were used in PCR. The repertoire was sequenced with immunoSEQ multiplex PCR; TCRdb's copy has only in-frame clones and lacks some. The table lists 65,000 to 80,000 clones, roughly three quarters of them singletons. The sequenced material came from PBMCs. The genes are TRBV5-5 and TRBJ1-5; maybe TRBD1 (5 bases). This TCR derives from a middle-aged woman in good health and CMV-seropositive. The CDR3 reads CASSPWGGGNQPQHF. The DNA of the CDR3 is TGTGCCAGCAGCCCCTGGGGGGGAGGCAATCAGCCCCAGCATTTT.